This T cell receptor (beta chain) was retrieved from a study of T cells in Graves' hyperthyroidism and ophthalmopathy. Whole-study findings and limits: Within blood appeared most thyroid clonotypes that had expanded above 0.001. In simple terms, a model built on 13 V-J features told ophthalmopathy apart from stable hyperthyroidism.

In this sample, this clonotype turned up many times. The antigen remains undetermined. The CDR3 sequence is 15 residues long. CDR1 MDHEN and CDR2 SYDVKM come from the germline V gene. Trimming shortened V by 3 bases and J by 6 bases, and 12 bases separated the two germline ends. RNA transcripts yielded amplified TCR beta CDR3 regions. During a first-round RT-PCR of the TCR CDR3, the HTBI primer set was used. TCRdb called the multiplex PCR reads again in MiXCR, with one record for every CDR3 protein. The table lists about 270,000 distinct CDR3 sequences, 15% of them singletons. The chain links TRBV28 to TRBJ1-6; TRBD1 might be the D (5 bases). The sequenced material came from blood. The clonotype was recovered from a woman aged 45-60 years with Graves' hyperthyroidism that later progressed to Graves' ophthalmopathy. The CDR3 DNA sequence: TGTGCCAGCAGTTTCCGGCCGACAGCTAATTCACCCCTCCACTTT. Protein: CASSFRPTANSPLHF. Based on the CDR3 plus reference TRBV28 and TRBJ1-6, the full variable domain is DVKVTQSSRYLVKRTGEKVFLECVQDMDHENMFWYRQDPGLGLRLIYFSYDVKMKEKGDIPEGYSVSREKKERFSLILESASTNQTSMYLCASSFRPTANSPLHFGNGTRLTVT.